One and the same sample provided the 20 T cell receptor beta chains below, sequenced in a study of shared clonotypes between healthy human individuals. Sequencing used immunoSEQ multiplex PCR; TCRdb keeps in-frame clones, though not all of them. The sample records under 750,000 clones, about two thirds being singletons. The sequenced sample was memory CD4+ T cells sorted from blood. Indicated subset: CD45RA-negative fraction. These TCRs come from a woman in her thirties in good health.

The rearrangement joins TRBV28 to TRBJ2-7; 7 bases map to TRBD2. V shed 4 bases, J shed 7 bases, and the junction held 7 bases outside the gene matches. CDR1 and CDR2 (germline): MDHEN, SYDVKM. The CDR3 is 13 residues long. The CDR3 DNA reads TGTGCCAGCAGTTACGCGGGAGTGGAAGAGCAGTACTTC. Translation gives CASSYAGVEEQYF.

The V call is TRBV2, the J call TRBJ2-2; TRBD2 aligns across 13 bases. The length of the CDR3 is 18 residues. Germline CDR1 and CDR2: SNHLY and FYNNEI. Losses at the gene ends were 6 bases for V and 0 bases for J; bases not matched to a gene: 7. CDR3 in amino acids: CASRNGTSGTPNTGELFF. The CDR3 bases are TGTGCCAGCAGAAACGGGACTAGCGGGACCCCGAACACCGGGGAGCTGTTTTTT. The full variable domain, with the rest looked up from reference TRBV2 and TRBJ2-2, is EPEVTQTPSHQVTQMGQEVILRCVPISNHLYFYWYRQILGQKVEFLVSFYNNEISEKSEIFDDQFSVERPDGSNFTLKIRSTKLEDSAMYFCASRNGTSGTPNTGELFFGEGSRLTVL.

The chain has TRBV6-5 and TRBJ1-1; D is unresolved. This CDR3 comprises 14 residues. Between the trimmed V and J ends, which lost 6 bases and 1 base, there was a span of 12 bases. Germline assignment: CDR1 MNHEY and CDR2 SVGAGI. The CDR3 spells CASREDEGNTEAFF. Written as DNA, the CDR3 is TGTGCCAGCAGGGAGGATGAGGGGAACACTGAAGCTTTCTTT.

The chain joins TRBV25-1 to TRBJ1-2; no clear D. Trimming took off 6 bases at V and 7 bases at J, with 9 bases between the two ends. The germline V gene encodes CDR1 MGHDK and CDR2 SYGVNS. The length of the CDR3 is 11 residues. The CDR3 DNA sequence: TGTGCCAGCAGGGAGAGGTTTGGCTACACCTTC. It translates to CASRERFGYTF.

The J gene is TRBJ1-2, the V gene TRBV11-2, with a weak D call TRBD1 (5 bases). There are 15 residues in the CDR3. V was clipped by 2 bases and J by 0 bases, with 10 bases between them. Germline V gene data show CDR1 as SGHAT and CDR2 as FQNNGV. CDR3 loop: CASSLYQGPNYGYTF. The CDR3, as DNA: TGTGCCAGCAGCTTATACCAGGGTCCTAACTATGGCTACACCTTC. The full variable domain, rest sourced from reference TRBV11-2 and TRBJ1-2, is EAGVAQSPRYKIIEKRQSVAFWCNPISGHATLYWYQQILGQGPKLLIQFQNNGVVDDSQLPKDRFSAERLKGVDSTLKIQPAKLEDSAVYLCASSLYQGPNYGYTFGSGTRLTVV.

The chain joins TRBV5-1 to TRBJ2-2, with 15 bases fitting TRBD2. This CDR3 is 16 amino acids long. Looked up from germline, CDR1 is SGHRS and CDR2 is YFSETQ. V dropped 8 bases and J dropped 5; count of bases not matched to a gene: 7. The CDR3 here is CASKGLAGGLTGELFF. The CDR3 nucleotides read TGCGCCAGTAAGGGACTAGCGGGAGGTCTGACCGGGGAGCTGTTTTTT.

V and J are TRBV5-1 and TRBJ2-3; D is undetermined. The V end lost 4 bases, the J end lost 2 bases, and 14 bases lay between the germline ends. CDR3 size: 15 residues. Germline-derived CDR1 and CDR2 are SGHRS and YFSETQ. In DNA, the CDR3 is TGCGCCAGCAGCATTGGCCAGATAGACACAGATACGCAGTATTTT. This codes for CASSIGQIDTDTQYF.

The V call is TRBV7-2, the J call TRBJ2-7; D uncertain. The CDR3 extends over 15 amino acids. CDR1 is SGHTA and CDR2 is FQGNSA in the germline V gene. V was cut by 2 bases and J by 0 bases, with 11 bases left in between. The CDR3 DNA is TGTGCCAGCAGCTTATCGACTCTCAGCTCCTACGAGCAGTACTTC. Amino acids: CASSLSTLSSYEQYF.

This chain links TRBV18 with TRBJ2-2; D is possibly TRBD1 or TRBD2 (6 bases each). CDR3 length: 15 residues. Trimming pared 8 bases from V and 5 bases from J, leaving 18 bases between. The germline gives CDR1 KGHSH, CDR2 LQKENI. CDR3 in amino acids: CASLLGGIRTGELFF. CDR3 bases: TGTGCCAGCCTCTTAGGGGGGATCCGGACCGGGGAGCTGTTTTTT.

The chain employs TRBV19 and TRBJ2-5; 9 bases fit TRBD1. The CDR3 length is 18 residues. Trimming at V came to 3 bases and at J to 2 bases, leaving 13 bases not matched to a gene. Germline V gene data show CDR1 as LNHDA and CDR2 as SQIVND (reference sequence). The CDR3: CASSIGGGAGQGQETQYF. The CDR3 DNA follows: TGTGCCAGTAGTATTGGTGGTGGAGCGGGACAGGGTCAAGAGACCCAGTACTTC.

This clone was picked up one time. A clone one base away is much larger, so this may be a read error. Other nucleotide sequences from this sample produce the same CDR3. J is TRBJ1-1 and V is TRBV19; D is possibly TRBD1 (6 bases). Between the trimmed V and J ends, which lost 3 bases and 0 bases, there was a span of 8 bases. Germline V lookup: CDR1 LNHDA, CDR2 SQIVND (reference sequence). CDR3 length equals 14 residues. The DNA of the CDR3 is TGTGCCAGTAGTATTCAGGGGATGAACACTGAAGCTTTCTTT. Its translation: CASSIQGMNTEAFF.

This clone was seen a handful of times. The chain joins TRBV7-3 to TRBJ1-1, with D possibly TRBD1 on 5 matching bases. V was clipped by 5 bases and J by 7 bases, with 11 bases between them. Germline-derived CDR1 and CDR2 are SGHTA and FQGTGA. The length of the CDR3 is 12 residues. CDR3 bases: TGTGCCAGCAGCATCACGGGGGGTGAAGCTTTCTTT. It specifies CASSITGGEAFF.

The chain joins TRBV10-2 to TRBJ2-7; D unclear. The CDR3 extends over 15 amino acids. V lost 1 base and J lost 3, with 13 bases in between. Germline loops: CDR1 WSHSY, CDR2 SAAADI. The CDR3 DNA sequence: TGCGCCAGCAGTGAGTGGTCCGGAAAGGGCTACGAGCAGTACTTC. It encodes CASSEWSGKGYEQYF.

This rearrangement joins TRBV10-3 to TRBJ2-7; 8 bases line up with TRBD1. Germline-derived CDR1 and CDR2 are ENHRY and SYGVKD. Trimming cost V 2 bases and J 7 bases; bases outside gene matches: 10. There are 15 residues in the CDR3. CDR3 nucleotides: TGTGCCATCAGTGAGGCGGACAGGGTGAAGAGGGAGCAGTACTTC. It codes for CAISEADRVKREQYF.

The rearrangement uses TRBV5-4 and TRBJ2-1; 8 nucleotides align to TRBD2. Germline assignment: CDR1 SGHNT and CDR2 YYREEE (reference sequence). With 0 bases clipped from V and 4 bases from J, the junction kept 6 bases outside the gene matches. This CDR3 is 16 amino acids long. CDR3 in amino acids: CASSLATSGSYNEQFF. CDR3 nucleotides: TGTGCCAGCAGCTTGGCTACTAGCGGAAGTTACAATGAGCAGTTCTTC.

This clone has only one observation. CDR3 nucleotides: TGTGCCAGCAGCCAAGCTATGATGGGGACTAGCGGGAGCTACGAGCAGTACTTC. It translates to CASSQAMMGTSGSYEQYF. This chain joins TRBV14 and TRBJ2-7; 14 nucleotides align to TRBD2. Germline CDR1 is SGHDN and CDR2 is FVKESK. The CDR3 is made up of 18 amino acids. J was trimmed by 3 bases and V by 1 base; bases with no gene match: 8.

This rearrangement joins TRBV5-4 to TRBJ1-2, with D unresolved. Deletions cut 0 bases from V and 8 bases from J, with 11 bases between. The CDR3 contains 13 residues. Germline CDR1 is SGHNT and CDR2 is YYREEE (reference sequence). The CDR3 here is CASSLASFQGYTF. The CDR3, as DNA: TGTGCCAGCAGCTTGGCCTCCTTCCAGGGCTACACCTTC.

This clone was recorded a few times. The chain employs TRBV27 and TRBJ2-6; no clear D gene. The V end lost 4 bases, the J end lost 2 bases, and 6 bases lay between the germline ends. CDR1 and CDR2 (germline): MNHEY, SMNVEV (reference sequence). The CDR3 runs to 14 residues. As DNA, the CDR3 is TGTGCCAGCAGTTCCCTTGCTGGGGCCAACGTCCTGACTTTC. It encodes CASSSLAGANVLTF.

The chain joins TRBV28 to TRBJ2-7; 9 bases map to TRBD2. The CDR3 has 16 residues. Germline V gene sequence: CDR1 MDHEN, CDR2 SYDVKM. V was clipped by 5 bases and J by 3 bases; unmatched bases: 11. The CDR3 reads CASSAGGLAVFYEQYF. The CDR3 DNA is TGTGCCAGCAGTGCCGGGGGACTAGCAGTTTTCTACGAGCAGTACTTC.

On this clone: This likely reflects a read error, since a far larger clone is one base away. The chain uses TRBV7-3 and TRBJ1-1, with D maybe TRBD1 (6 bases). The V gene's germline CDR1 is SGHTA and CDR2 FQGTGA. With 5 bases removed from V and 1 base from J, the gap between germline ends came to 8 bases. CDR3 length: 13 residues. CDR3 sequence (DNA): TGTGCCAGCAGCCAACAGGGGAACACTGAAGCTTTCTTT. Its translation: CASSQQGNTEAFF.